What follows is one TCR beta chain and its context. Its binding antigen is unknown. Per-base qualities were not stored, and no clone one base away is much larger. The CDR3 holds 15 amino acids from the cysteine to the phenylalanine. The kept DNA is CDR3 alone, 45 bases in frame from the first base. V lost 0 bases and J lost 5 bases, and the count of bases not matched to a germline gene is 5. CDR1 SGHDT and CDR2 YYEEEE were looked up in the germline V gene. Each collaborating institution followed its own protocols to collect whole blood in K2EDTA tubes. For TCRbeta analysis, collaborators shipped samples as frozen whole blood, isolated PBMCs, or DNA extracted from either of those sample types. TCRbeta CDR3 regions were amplified from genomic DNA by means of the immunoSEQ Assay, a bias-controlled multiplex PCR. The published analysis was carried out like this. Within the assay, amplification of reference gene primers was used to estimate how many nucleated cells each sample contained. To quantify the absolute abundance of each unique TCRbeta CDR3 rearrangement, sequence reads were collapsed and filtered. For each sample, productive Simpson clonality was calculated as the square root of Simpson's diversity index over productive rearrangements. Imported from immuneACCESS, the table was reduced by TCRdb to in-frame sequences with V and J called. These copies leave out some clones; in studies compared against another copy, an unresolved V gene accounts for under half, and the cause of the remainder is not known. V and J calls plus clone size are reproduced from that table; the DNA served to infer D and trimming. The sample table lists roughly 60,000 clones, about 88% of them with a count of one. Approximately 7% of the sample lies in the top ten.

The record originates from a study of blood T cell repertoires in COVID-19 (TCRdb year 2020). Concerning the study at large: Samples covering the acute and convalescent phases of COVID-19 were provided by collaborators in the United States, Italy and Spain. Samples came from the ongoing ImmuneRACE study (first 160 participants) plus 1,254 subjects from 6 global collaborators. The repertoires were released in a freely available public database intended as a resource for research on the immune response to SARS-CoV-2. A de-identified subject ID, COVID-19 status, age in years and sex were almost always included in the sample metadata. The dataset comprised deeply sampled blood TCRbeta repertoires from subjects exposed to, actively infected with, or recovered from COVID-19. HLA class I and class II types, where available, came from metadata supplied by the sample provider rather than from assay-based typing. The material from the prospective study consisted of cDNA or gDNA derived from T cells, B-cell-depleted T cells, or PBMCs. Findings and caveats that apply to the study as a whole: Clinical and demographic metadata were provided uncurated, with the amount varying by source and participant.

This TCR came from a human donor with active COVID-19. The donor label of this sample is uncertain. Sequencing was done on a sample of peripheral blood. Here the chain combines TRBV5-6 and TRBJ2-3; TRBD1 fits 8 bases in the junction. The DNA is TGTGCCAGCAGCTTGGGACAGGGGCGTATAGATACGCAGTATTTT. It is translated as CASSLGQGRIDTQYF.